This TCR beta chain was retrieved from a study of shared clonotypes between healthy human individuals (dated by TCRdb to 2020 to 2022). Study-level background: The cohort comprised a couple of women and a few men aged 18 to 49 years. For each donor, CD4 naive and CD4 memory were each given three plates, CD8 naive was given two plates, and CD8 memory was given one plate. To estimate repertoire size and how much clonotype sharing occurs between individuals, the study deeply sequenced the blood TCR repertoires of about 5 healthy adults. To increase sequencing depth and limit assay-specific biases, TCR repertoire library preparation and sequencing were carried out by different laboratories using diverse techniques. Between about 0.8 and 9.5 billion PBMCs per donor were obtained by leukapheresis. Results the study describes overall, beyond this receptor: The small number of donors limited the genetic and exposure-history diversity represented. Rarefaction of sorted-subset datasets indicated incomplete sequencing despite the large sequencing depth. Pairwise subsampling led to the expectation that sequencing depth would affect the degree of clonotype sharing among donors. Naive subsets generally had larger estimated clonotype richness than memory subsets did. Sampling was restricted to blood, and TCR repertoires in tissues likely differ from the TCR repertoires found in blood. Compared with non-shared clonotypes, the clonotypes found in all four sorted-subset donors had higher generation probabilities. Sharing across several donors was observed for roughly 5.4% of naive CD4, about 3.2% of naive CD8, roughly 2.4% of memory CD4, and about 0.4% of memory CD8 clonotypes.

This clone appeared once. What this receptor recognizes is not known. It has no much larger one-base neighbor in the sample; base qualities were not kept. Using the deep immunoSEQ assay, multiplex PCR amplified TCR CDR3 regions from genomic DNA. For each cell subset, the extracted genomic DNA was distributed evenly across all wells of several immunoSEQ 96-well plates, and each plate served as one replicate. For sorted subsets, each replicate PCR was loaded with 200 ng genomic DNA, equivalent to approximately 27,000 T cell genomes. Purified libraries were quantified with a Qubit 3.0 fluorometer, sized on a Bioanalyzer 2100, and re-quantified with the KAPA Library Quantification kit. Every immunoSEQ 96-well plate was sequenced on a separate single-read 150-cycle Illumina NextSeq 550 flow cell. The source study handled its data this way. Because the immunoSEQ output held only junctional sequences and lacked quality scores, the filtering could not match the filtering applied to full-length reads. Sequences were annotated with PyIR, a Python wrapper for IgBLAST v1.9, and V/J genes and CDR3 were assigned using IMGT germline references. Any read was removed if the V/J assignment was weak (E-value above 1e-6), the CDR3 was missing, or the read contained stop codons, out-of-frame junctions, or ambiguous translated residues. V3J clonotypes were defined as sequences sharing the same inferred V gene, J gene, and CDR3 amino acid sequence. The percentage overlap between two repertoires was calculated by dividing the number of shared unique clonotypes by the size of the smaller repertoire. RTK rarefaction, the Chao1 estimator, and Recon v2.1 estimates of unobserved clonotypes were used to assess repertoire richness. Generation probabilities for all TCRbeta clonotypes obtained by the gDNA method from several donors were computed using OLGA. The source is immuneACCESS, and TCRdb retained only in-frame sequences with V and J called. Part of the clones is not carried over; for the studies checked, unresolved V genes explain less than half of this, and the remainder is unexplained. The D gene and trimming were derived from the DNA, and the V and J assignments and clone size from that table. This sample comprises around 600,000 clones, roughly 95% of them detected only once. The ten largest clonotypes hold over 0.1% of the sample.

CD8 naive samples were CD45RO-negative cells positively selected for CCR7, giving a CD45RA+CCR7+ population that excluded TemRA cells. Donors were healthy HIV-negative adults with no recently reported acute infections or vaccinations. Only Caucasian adults living in Nashville, Tennessee, USA were represented among the donors. Blood was obtained by leukapheresis, after which PBMCs were separated by Ficoll-Histopaque density gradient centrifugation and cryopreserved in liquid nitrogen vapor phase. Analytical flow cytometry was used to check the purity and quantity of each magnetically sorted T cell population. Genomic DNA was isolated from every sorted fraction and measured by UV absorbance on a Nanodrop 2000c. The CDR3 contains 16 residues, cysteine and phenylalanine counted. Only the CDR3 portion is preserved as DNA: 48 bases, with reading frame beginning at the first base. The germline V gene gives CDR1 as MDHEN and CDR2 as SYDVKM. Trimming at the junction amounts to 1 base on V and 5 bases on J, and the germline ends lie 17 bases apart.

The source is a woman aged 25 to 39 in good health. The sequenced sample was naive CD8+ T cells sorted from blood. The cell subset or site label, as the study defines it: CD45RA+CCR7+. Recombination connected TRBV28 to TRBJ2-5; a tentative D call is TRBD2 (6 bases match). The CDR3 reads as follows: CASSLYRGSVKETQYF. The sequence in DNA is TGTGCCAGCAGTTTATACCGGGGGAGCGTGAAGGAGACCCAGTACTTC.